This entry describes one TCR beta chain. This entry belongs to a study of radiotherapy plus CTLA-4 blockade in lung cancer. The V gene's germline CDR1 is SGHTA and CDR2 FQGNSA. With 4 bases removed from V and 3 bases from J, the gap between germline ends came to 3 bases. The CDR3 sequence is 12 residues long. TCRdb's copy holds only in-frame clones and misses some; the assay was immunoSEQ multiplex PCR. The data hold 65,000 to 70,000 clones, with roughly 85% observed a single time. The gene calls are TRBV7-2 and TRBJ2-2; D is ambiguous. The sequences come from peripheral blood, collected from a patient treated with radiotherapy plus ipilimumab. This sequence was found in a human donor with non-small cell lung cancer who had a complete response to radiotherapy plus ipilimumab. The DNA for the CDR3 is TGTGCCAGCAGCTCCGACACCGGGGAGCTGTTTTTT. Translating gives CASSSDTGELFF. Looking up the rest from reference TRBV7-2 and TRBJ2-2 gives the full variable domain: GAGVSQSPSNKVTEKGKDVELRCDPISGHTALYWYRQSLGQGLEFLIYFQGNSAPDKSGLPSDRFSAERTGGSVSTLTIQRTQQEDSAVYLCASSSDTGELFFGEGSRLTVL.